This TCR beta chain is from a study of siplizumab effects on memory and regulatory T cells. Looked up from germline, CDR1 is LNHDA and CDR2 is SQIVND (reference sequence). The CDR3 is 13 residues long. The ends lost 7 bases at V and 1 base at J; junction bases unmatched: 3. Sequenced by immunoSEQ multiplex PCR; TCRdb stores in-frame clones only, minus some. Here the sample spans 120,000 or so clones, 80% to 95% being singletons. Concerning this clone: The antigen remains unidentified.

Findings and caveats of the study: Apparently more diverse than memory cells, naive T cells also seemed major alloresponse contributors. The study found that mappable alloreactive CD4+ clones averaged around 68% Treg-derived with siplizumab and 25% to 30% in controls.

The chain couples TRBV19 to TRBJ2-7; 8 bases line up with TRBD1. Input material: CD4+ T cells sorted from blood. This receptor was identified in a human donor in good health. This CDR3 reads CASNGQGSYEQYF. The DNA of the CDR3 is TGTGCCAGTAATGGACAGGGATCCTACGAGCAGTACTTC. Together with reference TRBV19 and TRBJ2-7, the CDR3 gives the full variable domain: DGGITQSPKYLFRKEGQNVTLSCEQNLNHDAMYWYRQDPGQGLRLIYYSQIVNDFQKGDIAEGYSVSREKKESFPLTVTSAQKNPTAFYLCASNGQGSYEQYFGPGTRLTVT.